The source of this T cell receptor beta chain is a study of blood T cell repertoires in COVID-19. As for the study in general: Spain, Italy and the United States supplied samples that represented acute and convalescent COVID-19. In each case, the material was cDNA or gDNA derived from T cells, B-cell-depleted T cells, or PBMCs.

Methods used by the authors: Nucleated cell counts were estimated from reference gene primer amplification. Data came from immunoSEQ multiplex PCR; TCRdb stores just in-frame clones and leaves some out. The V and J calls and clone size come from that table; D and trimming were worked out from the DNA. Of about 100,000 clones listed, approximately 86% are singletons. Input material: peripheral blood. This sequence was found in a man aged 45-65 years with active or convalescent COVID-19.

CDR3 sequence: CASSSQTGTGRRRGNTIYF. CDR3 DNA sequence: TGCGCCAGCAGCTCACAAACCGGGACAGGGCGAAGGAGAGGAAACACCATATATTTT. The rearrangement uses TRBV5-1 and TRBJ1-3, with 9 bases that match TRBD1. The V gene's germline CDR1 is SGHRS and CDR2 YFSETQ. The V segment lost 3 bases and the J segment 4 bases; nucleotides outside the gene matches: 17. CDR3 length: 19 amino acids.